This T cell receptor (beta chain) is drawn from a study of T cells in Graves' hyperthyroidism and ophthalmopathy. Study summary: Peripheral blood was taken when the disease was first diagnosed, before any treatment began. Points from the study as a whole: Most expanded thyroid clonotypes above 0.001 recurred in blood.

Amplification targeted TCR beta CDR3 regions from RNA transcripts. Carried out on the TCR CDR3, a first-round RT-PCR used the HTBI primer set. TCRdb called the multiplex PCR reads again in MiXCR, with one record for every CDR3 protein. The sample carries hundreds of thousands of distinct CDR3 sequences, 12% to 15% recorded once. The table lists this clonotype with a few counts. Its antigen is currently unknown. Germline loops: CDR1 ENHRY, CDR2 SYGVKD. This CDR3 comprises 13 residues. Trimming left V 8 bases short and J 5 bases short, with 15 bases between. This clonotype originated in a young woman with Graves' hyperthyroidism. The genes are TRBV10-3 and TRBJ2-5; unclear D gene. The source material was blood. CDR3 sequence: CAIAAALQETQYF. The CDR3 DNA reads as TGTGCCATCGCGGCAGCCCTTCAGGAGACCCAGTACTTC.